This T cell receptor (beta chain) appears in the sequencing data of a study of blood T cell repertoires in COVID-19. Overall study context: The United States, Italy and Spain provided the acute and convalescent COVID-19 samples. Nucleic acid was either cDNA or gDNA, and it came from T cells, B-cell-depleted T cells, or PBMCs.

Clones were read by immunoSEQ multiplex PCR, and TCRdb kept only the in-frame ones, dropping some. The sample records about 58,000 clones, about nine tenths being singletons. Trimming took 5 bases from V and 7 from J; bases not matched to a gene: 15. Germline CDR1 MNHEY, CDR2 SVGEGT. The CDR3 has 17 residues. This chain joins TRBV6-2 or TRBV6-3 and TRBJ2-2; 8 positions match TRBD2. This receptor was obtained from a woman between 55 and 75 years old with active COVID-19. Sequencing was carried out using peripheral blood. CDR3 amino acids: CASSTTRTGGAGGELFF. For the CDR3, the DNA is TGTGCCAGCAGTACTACCCGGACCGGGGGGGCAGGCGGGGAGCTGTTTTTT.